A selection of T cell receptor beta chains follows, all from one sample in a study of OX40 agonist ivuxolimab in advanced cancers. Sequenced by immunoSEQ multiplex PCR; TCRdb stores in-frame clones only, minus some. This table has more than 85,000 clones, around 90% appearing once. Sequenced material: CD4+ or CD8+ T cells sorted from blood, taken in a trial of the OX40 agonist ivuxolimab. Receptors originate from an adult with an advanced solid tumor such as melanoma, head and neck, liver or kidney cancer. Both conserved end residues are part of each CDR3. A D gene is named only where the DNA matches it firmly. Size tells how often a clone was seen (once, few, many) or the class of an expanded clone, and some rows leave it out.

v_call: TRBV7-2; j_call: TRBJ2-2; d_call: -; clone_size: -; cdr3_nt: TGTGCCAGCAGCTTAGCGCGGTCAGGGGCTCTAGCCACCGGGGAGCTGTTTTTT; cdr3_aa: CASSLARSGALATGELFF
v_call: TRBV4-1; j_call: TRBJ2-1; d_call: TRBD2; clone_size: -; cdr3_nt: TGCGCCAGCAGCCAAGGGACTAGCGATTACAATGAGCAGTTCTTC; cdr3_aa: CASSQGTSDYNEQFF
v_call: TRBV5-1; j_call: TRBJ2-1; d_call: TRBD2; clone_size: -; cdr3_nt: TGCGCCAGCAGACCCACTAGCGGGCTGTCCTACAATGAGCAGTTCTTC; cdr3_aa: CASRPTSGLSYNEQFF
v_call: TRBV7-2; j_call: TRBJ2-7; d_call: TRBD1; clone_size: once; cdr3_nt: TGTGCCAGCAGCTTGTCCCCGAGACAGGGGTTTGGCTACGAGCAGTACTTC; cdr3_aa: CASSLSPRQGFGYEQYF
v_call: TRBV4-3; j_call: TRBJ2-1; d_call: -; clone_size: -; cdr3_nt: TGCGCCAGCAGTCGTGGCCGCAGCTCCTACAATGAGCAGTTCTTC; cdr3_aa: CASSRGRSSYNEQFF
v_call: TRBV18; j_call: TRBJ2-1; d_call: TRBD1; clone_size: -; cdr3_nt: TGTGCCAGCTCACCACCGTCCGGACAGGGGTTTGCGCAGTTCTTC; cdr3_aa: CASSPPSGQGFAQFF
v_call: TRBV7-3; j_call: TRBJ2-1; d_call: -; clone_size: -; cdr3_nt: TGTGCCAGCAGCCCTACGGGATCTGGCAATGAGCAGTTCTTC; cdr3_aa: CASSPTGSGNEQFF
v_call: TRBV10-1; j_call: TRBJ2-2; d_call: TRBD2; clone_size: -; cdr3_nt: TGCGCCAGCAGTGAACTAGCGGGCAGGACCGGGGAGCTGTTTTTT; cdr3_aa: CASSELAGRTGELFF
v_call: TRBV11-1; j_call: TRBJ2-1; d_call: -; clone_size: once; cdr3_nt: TGTGCCAGCAGCTTAGGGATTCGGTACAATGAGCAGTTCTTC; cdr3_aa: CASSLGIRYNEQFF
v_call: TRBV11-2; j_call: TRBJ2-7; d_call: -; clone_size: -; cdr3_nt: TGTGCCAGCAGCTTAGGAAGTTTTGTGGCCTCCTACGAGCAGTACTTC; cdr3_aa: CASSLGSFVASYEQYF
v_call: TRBV7-6; j_call: TRBJ2-7; d_call: TRBD2; clone_size: once; cdr3_nt: TGTGCCAGCAGCCCGAGGACTAGCGGGAGGGCCGGGGAGCAGTACTTC; cdr3_aa: CASSPRTSGRAGEQYF
v_call: TRBV11-2; j_call: TRBJ2-7; d_call: TRBD2; clone_size: -; cdr3_nt: TGTGCCAGCAGCTTAGGTCAGAGGGGAGGGGAGCAGTACTTC; cdr3_aa: CASSLGQRGGEQYF
v_call: TRBV7-9; j_call: TRBJ2-7; d_call: TRBD2; clone_size: -; cdr3_nt: TGTGCCAGCAGCGAGCTCCCGGGACTAGCGGGCTACGAGCAGTACTTC; cdr3_aa: CASSELPGLAGYEQYF
v_call: TRBV5-1; j_call: TRBJ1-2; d_call: -; clone_size: -; cdr3_nt: TGCGCCAGCAGCTCAACACTATCTAACTATGGCTACACCTTC; cdr3_aa: CASSSTLSNYGYTF
v_call: TRBV2; j_call: TRBJ2-7; d_call: -; clone_size: -; cdr3_nt: TGTGCCACAGCCCGGATGGGTTTTGCCTACGAGCAGTACTTC; cdr3_aa: CATARMGFAYEQYF
v_call: TRBV5-8; j_call: TRBJ2-1; d_call: TRBD2; clone_size: -; cdr3_nt: TGTGCCAGCAGCTTTTCCCGACTAGCGGGAGGTTTAGGTGAGCAGTTCTTC; cdr3_aa: CASSFSRLAGGLGEQFF
v_call: TRBV6-5; j_call: TRBJ1-3; d_call: -; clone_size: -; cdr3_nt: TGTGCCAGCAGTTACTCTGAGGCCTCCTCTGGAAACACCATATATTTT; cdr3_aa: CASSYSEASSGNTIYF
v_call: TRBV6-5; j_call: TRBJ1-5; d_call: -; clone_size: -; cdr3_nt: TGTGCCAGCCGTCTCGGGGGCGGTAGCAATCAGCCCCAGCATTTT; cdr3_aa: CASRLGGGSNQPQHF
v_call: TRBV19; j_call: TRBJ1-2; d_call: -; clone_size: -; cdr3_nt: TGTGCCAGTAGTGTACTACAAAGGGCGCGAGGCTACACCTTC; cdr3_aa: CASSVLQRARGYTF
v_call: TRBV23-1; j_call: TRBJ2-5; d_call: -; clone_size: -; cdr3_nt: TGCGCCAGCAGTCAATCGGGGCCGGAGGAGAGCCAAGAGACCCAGTACTTC; cdr3_aa: CASSQSGPEESQETQYF
v_call: TRBV18; j_call: TRBJ2-1; d_call: -; clone_size: -; cdr3_nt: TGTGCCAGCTCACCGGGTCCGGCCACCTACAATGAGCAGTTCTTC; cdr3_aa: CASSPGPATYNEQFF
v_call: TRBV7-2; j_call: TRBJ2-7; d_call: -; clone_size: -; cdr3_nt: TGTGCCAGCAGCTTAGCGCGCTGGGGACGAACCTACGAGCAGTACTTC; cdr3_aa: CASSLARWGRTYEQYF
v_call: TRBV11-2; j_call: TRBJ2-3; d_call: -; clone_size: once; cdr3_nt: TGTGCCAGCAGCTTAGGCCGGGCCGCAGATACGCAGTATTTT; cdr3_aa: CASSLGRAADTQYF
v_call: TRBV5-4; j_call: TRBJ2-3; d_call: TRBD2; clone_size: -; cdr3_nt: TGTGCCAGCAGCTTGGGGCGGGGAGGGCCCACAGATACGCAGTATTTT; cdr3_aa: CASSLGRGGPTDTQYF
v_call: TRBV28; j_call: TRBJ2-5; d_call: TRBD2; clone_size: once; cdr3_nt: TGTGCCAGCAGTACAGCGGGAGGGCCGGGAGAGACCCAGTACTTC; cdr3_aa: CASSTAGGPGETQYF
v_call: TRBV18; j_call: TRBJ1-5; d_call: TRBD1; clone_size: -; cdr3_nt: TGTGCCAGCTCACCTTCGGGACAGGGTGGGCAGCCCCAGCATTTT; cdr3_aa: CASSPSGQGGQPQHF
v_call: TRBV4-2; j_call: TRBJ2-1; d_call: -; clone_size: once; cdr3_nt: TGTGCCAGCAGCCCTAGTAGCGGTCATGAGCAGTTCTTC; cdr3_aa: CASSPSSGHEQFF
v_call: TRBV7-9; j_call: TRBJ2-4; d_call: -; clone_size: -; cdr3_nt: TGTGCCAGCAGCCCACAGGGTAACGTCAAAAACATTCAGTACTTC; cdr3_aa: CASSPQGNVKNIQYF
v_call: TRBV15; j_call: TRBJ2-1; d_call: -; clone_size: -; cdr3_nt: TGTGCCACCTCTCCCATGGCGATTGACAATGAGCAGTTCTTC; cdr3_aa: CATSPMAIDNEQFF
v_call: TRBV2; j_call: TRBJ2-5; d_call: -; clone_size: once; cdr3_nt: TGTGCCAGCAGTTCTACACATGCTTTGGCGGGAGAGACCCAGTACTTC; cdr3_aa: CASSSTHALAGETQYF
v_call: TRBV7-2; j_call: TRBJ1-2; d_call: -; clone_size: -; cdr3_nt: TGTGCCAGCAGCTTACTGGCAGGGGAGGGCTACACCTTC; cdr3_aa: CASSLLAGEGYTF
v_call: TRBV18; j_call: TRBJ2-2; d_call: -; clone_size: -; cdr3_nt: TGTGCCAGCTCACGATTTGGGGCAGCCGCGGACACCGGGGAGCTGTTTTTT; cdr3_aa: CASSRFGAAADTGELFF
v_call: TRBV9; j_call: TRBJ2-3; d_call: TRBD2; clone_size: -; cdr3_nt: TGTGCCAGCAGCGTAGCGGTAGCGGGAGGGGATACGCAGTATTTT; cdr3_aa: CASSVAVAGGDTQYF
v_call: TRBV6-1; j_call: TRBJ2-7; d_call: TRBD1; clone_size: -; cdr3_nt: TGTGCCAGCAGTGAAGCCTCGACAGGGGGGATGAACGAGCAGTACTTC; cdr3_aa: CASSEASTGGMNEQYF
v_call: TRBV29-1; j_call: TRBJ2-7; d_call: -; clone_size: few; cdr3_nt: TGCAGCGTTGGGTCGGTCGACGAGCAGTACTTC; cdr3_aa: CSVGSVDEQYF
v_call: TRBV19; j_call: TRBJ1-5; d_call: -; clone_size: -; cdr3_nt: TGTGCCAGTACGCCTTGGGCGCTCAATCAGCCCCAGCATTTT; cdr3_aa: CASTPWALNQPQHF
v_call: TRBV18; j_call: TRBJ1-2; d_call: TRBD1; clone_size: -; cdr3_nt: TGTGCCAGCTCACCTCGACAGGGGTTGGGCTATGGCTACACCTTC; cdr3_aa: CASSPRQGLGYGYTF
v_call: TRBV27; j_call: TRBJ1-1; d_call: -; clone_size: -; cdr3_nt: TGTGCCAGCAGTGAGTTCGGGACAATCAACACTGAAGCTTTCTTT; cdr3_aa: CASSEFGTINTEAFF
v_call: TRBV11-2; j_call: TRBJ2-7; d_call: TRBD2; clone_size: -; cdr3_nt: TGTGCCAGCAGCTTTTGGGGGGGGAGCTCCTACGAGCAGTACTTC; cdr3_aa: CASSFWGGSSYEQYF
v_call: TRBV6-5; j_call: TRBJ2-5; d_call: -; clone_size: -; cdr3_nt: TGTGCCAGCAGTTACCGGCCGTTCAACCAAGAGACCCAGTACTTC; cdr3_aa: CASSYRPFNQETQYF
v_call: TRBV5-1; j_call: TRBJ2-7; d_call: TRBD1; clone_size: -; cdr3_nt: TGCGCCAGCAGCTTGGCGGGACAGGCATCCTACGAGCAGTACTTC; cdr3_aa: CASSLAGQASYEQYF
v_call: TRBV19; j_call: TRBJ2-5; d_call: TRBD2; clone_size: -; cdr3_nt: TGTGCCAGTAGTATAGATCCTAGCGGCGAGACCCAGTACTTC; cdr3_aa: CASSIDPSGETQYF
v_call: TRBV20-1; j_call: TRBJ2-3; d_call: TRBD2; clone_size: -; cdr3_nt: TGCAGTGCTGGGACTAGAGATACGCAGTATTTT; cdr3_aa: CSAGTRDTQYF
v_call: TRBV5-1; j_call: TRBJ2-3; d_call: TRBD2; clone_size: -; cdr3_nt: TGCGCCAGCAGCTTGGGCTTGCTAGCGGGAGGGGAGGATACGCAGTATTTT; cdr3_aa: CASSLGLLAGGEDTQYF
v_call: TRBV18; j_call: TRBJ1-3; d_call: -; clone_size: -; cdr3_nt: TGTGCCAGCTCACCCGGGTTAAACTCTGGAAACACCATATATTTT; cdr3_aa: CASSPGLNSGNTIYF
v_call: TRBV6-5; j_call: TRBJ2-1; d_call: TRBD2; clone_size: -; cdr3_nt: TGTGCCAGCAGGGGACTAGCGGGAGTGAGAATTGAGCAGTTCTTC; cdr3_aa: CASRGLAGVRIEQFF
v_call: TRBV28; j_call: TRBJ2-2; d_call: -; clone_size: once; cdr3_nt: TGTGCCAGCGGCCATTCGAACACCGGGGAGCTGTTTTTT; cdr3_aa: CASGHSNTGELFF
v_call: TRBV18; j_call: TRBJ2-2; d_call: -; clone_size: -; cdr3_nt: TGTGCCAGCTCACTTGGTGGCACCGGGGAGCTGTTTTTT; cdr3_aa: CASSLGGTGELFF
v_call: TRBV11-2; j_call: TRBJ2-2; d_call: -; clone_size: -; cdr3_nt: TGTGCCAGCAGCCACATGCAAACCGGGGAGCTGTTTTTT; cdr3_aa: CASSHMQTGELFF
v_call: TRBV19; j_call: TRBJ2-1; d_call: TRBD1; clone_size: -; cdr3_nt: TGTGCCAGTAGTGGGACAGGGAGGTATGAGCAGTTCTTC; cdr3_aa: CASSGTGRYEQFF
v_call: TRBV29-1; j_call: TRBJ1-4; d_call: -; clone_size: -; cdr3_nt: TGCAGCGTCCACGACACTTCTCGACGGGACGAAAAACTGTTTTTT; cdr3_aa: CSVHDTSRRDEKLFF